This is a list of T cell receptor beta chains from one sample in a study of blood T cell repertoires in COVID-19. Sequencing used immunoSEQ multiplex PCR; TCRdb keeps in-frame clones, though not all of them. This table holds about 52,000 clones, 81% found once. Material for sequencing was peripheral blood. These receptors all stem from a woman older than 75 with COVID-19, enrolled during active disease. Both conserved end residues are part of each CDR3. D genes are given only for firm matches. The size entry is marked missing in some rows and otherwise reads once, few, many or a size class.

d_call j_call v_call clone_size cdr3_aa cdr3_nt
TRBD1 TRBJ1-4 TRBV25-1 - CASRGQGTNEKLFF TGTGCCAGCAGGGGACAGGGGACTAATGAAAAACTGTTTTTT
- TRBJ2-5 TRBV2 - CASSGAQQETQYF TGTGCCAGCAGTGGGGCCCAGCAAGAGACCCAGTACTTC
- TRBJ2-7 TRBV4-1 - CASSQDAAGDSYEQYF TGCGCCAGCAGCCAAGATGCCGCAGGGGACTCCTACGAGCAGTACTTC
- TRBJ1-1 TRBV5-1 - CASSLYRTENTEAFF TGCGCCAGCAGCTTATACAGGACGGAGAACACTGAAGCTTTCTTT
TRBD1 TRBJ1-3 TRBV2 - CASSVDRVPGNTIYF TGTGCCAGCAGCGTTGACAGGGTCCCGGGAAACACCATATATTTT
- TRBJ1-5 TRBV7-8 - CASSPGTFLHSNQPQHF TGTGCCAGCAGCCCTGGGACATTCCTTCATAGCAATCAGCCCCAGCATTTT
TRBD1 TRBJ1-2 TRBV5-4 - CASSGTGVIDYGYTF TGTGCCAGCAGCGGGACAGGGGTTATAGACTATGGCTACACCTTC
TRBD2 TRBJ2-1 TRBV2 - CASNVGGPYNEQFF TGTGCCAGCAACGTGGGAGGGCCGTACAATGAGCAGTTCTTC
- TRBJ1-1 TRBV30 - CAWSKSASLNTEAFF TGTGCCTGGAGTAAATCCGCAAGCCTGAACACTGAAGCTTTCTTT
TRBD1 TRBJ1-6 TRBV14 - CASSHLDRGANSPLHF TGTGCCAGCAGCCACCTGGACAGGGGAGCGAATTCACCCCTCCACTTT
TRBD1 TRBJ1-5 TRBV2 once CASKTGGLSNQPQHF TGTGCCAGTAAAACAGGGGGTTTGAGCAATCAGCCCCAGCATTTT
- TRBJ2-1 TRBV5-6 - CASSLVAIVEQFF TGTGCCAGCAGTCTTGTAGCAATTGTTGAGCAGTTCTTC
- TRBJ2-7 TRBV10-1 - CASSSSSYEQYF TGCGCCAGCAGCTCCAGCTCCTACGAGCAGTACTTC
- TRBJ2-7 TRBV9 - CASSVAGGAGEQYF TGTGCCAGCAGCGTAGCAGGAGGTGCCGGCGAGCAGTACTTC
TRBD1 TRBJ1-4 TRBV18 - CASSQQGVNNEKLFF TGTGCCAGCTCACAGCAGGGGGTGAATAATGAAAAACTGTTTTTT
TRBD1 TRBJ1-5 TRBV2 - CASSGQGAALQPQHF TGTGCCAGCAGTGGACAGGGGGCCGCCCTTCAGCCCCAGCATTTT
TRBD1 TRBJ2-7 TRBV9 - CASSETGDHSKQYF TGTGCCAGCAGCGAGACAGGGGATCATAGTAAGCAGTACTTC
TRBD2 TRBJ2-1 TRBV11-3 - CASSLVASGRGNEQFF TGTGCCAGCAGCTTAGTTGCTAGCGGGAGAGGTAATGAGCAGTTCTTC
- TRBJ1-2 TRBV7-8 - CASSLDLGAGYGYTF TGTGCCAGCAGCTTAGACCTGGGGGCGGGCTATGGCTACACCTTC
TRBD2 TRBJ2-3 TRBV28 - CASSLWWLAERTGTDTQYF TGTGCCAGCAGTTTATGGTGGCTAGCGGAAAGGACGGGCACAGATACGCAGTATTTT
- TRBJ2-7 TRBV4-1 few CASSLLRAGVPDEQYF TGCGCCAGCAGCCTCCTACGGGCCGGGGTGCCCGACGAGCAGTACTTC
TRBD1 TRBJ2-7 TRBV6-2/TRBV6-3 - CASSFATRHIRDRGLREQYF TGTGCCAGCAGTTTCGCCACCCGACATATCCGGGACAGGGGTTTACGCGAGCAGTACTTC
- TRBJ1-3 TRBV6-5 - CASSRQLFSGNTIYF TGTGCCAGCAGTCGACAGCTTTTCTCTGGAAACACCATATATTTT
- TRBJ2-3 TRBV19 - CASSIGVAGSTDTQYF TGTGCCAGTAGTATTGGGGTCGCGGGGAGCACAGATACGCAGTATTTT
TRBD1 TRBJ2-3 TRBV4-2 - CASRLQGAQDTQYF TGTGCCAGCAGATTACAGGGGGCGCAAGATACGCAGTATTTT
- TRBJ1-5 TRBV23-1 many CASSQSEQGTYSNQPQHF TGCGCCAGCAGTCAATCGGAACAGGGAACTTATAGCAATCAGCCCCAGCATTTT
TRBD2 TRBJ2-5 TRBV6-1 - CASSEISGRAEAAQYF TGTGCCAGCAGTGAAATTAGCGGGAGGGCCGAAGCGGCCCAGTACTTC
TRBD1 TRBJ1-4 TRBV11-2 - CASSSGTGKKLFF TGTGCCAGCAGCTCCGGGACAGGGAAAAAACTGTTTTTT
TRBD1 TRBJ2-7 TRBV2 - CASTTGGSYEQYF TGTGCCAGTACGACAGGGGGCAGTTACGAGCAGTACTTC
TRBD1 TRBJ2-4 TRBV19 many CASWTGQPKNIQYF TGTGCCAGTTGGACAGGGCAGCCCAAAAACATTCAGTACTTC
- TRBJ2-7 TRBV19 - CASSIGRRQEQYF TGTGCCAGTAGTATAGGGAGACGACAGGAGCAGTACTTC
TRBD1 TRBJ1-5 TRBV2 few CASRHRTGGNQPQHF TGTGCCAGCAGACACCGGACAGGGGGTAATCAGCCCCAGCATTTT
TRBD2 TRBJ2-1 TRBV6-2/TRBV6-3 - CASSHNHLAGRNEQFF TGTGCCAGCAGTCATAATCATCTAGCGGGAAGAAATGAGCAGTTCTTC
- TRBJ2-5 TRBV11-2 few CASSPRGGSETQYF TGTGCCAGCAGCCCTAGGGGGGGCTCAGAGACCCAGTACTTC
- TRBJ2-7 TRBV5-1 - CASSPGTYEQYF TGCGCCAGCAGCCCGGGAACCTACGAGCAGTACTTC
TRBD2 TRBJ2-4 TRBV29-1 - CSVVGGGGLVAKNIQYF TGCAGCGTTGTAGGAGGGGGGGGACTAGTAGCCAAAAACATTCAGTACTTC
TRBD2 TRBJ2-5 TRBV5-1 few CASSLTLAGLQETQYF TGCGCCAGCAGCTTGACTTTAGCGGGACTCCAAGAGACCCAGTACTTC
- TRBJ1-4 TRBV29-1 - CSVEDSREKLFF TGCAGCGTTGAAGATAGCCGGGAAAAACTGTTTTTT
TRBD2 TRBJ2-5 TRBV7-3 - CASSPRGLGAGGETQYF TGTGCCAGCAGCCCAAGGGGTTTAGGGGCGGGAGGAGAGACCCAGTACTTC
TRBD2 TRBJ2-2 TRBV7-9 - CASSLVLAGATGELFF TGTGCCAGCAGCTTAGTCCTAGCGGGAGCCACCGGGGAGCTGTTTTTT
- TRBJ2-7 TRBV28 - CASSSPRRAYEQYF TGTGCCAGCAGTTCCCCCAGGAGGGCTTACGAGCAGTACTTC
- TRBJ2-7 TRBV28 few CASSLQGNEQYF TGTGCCAGCAGCCTACAGGGAAACGAGCAGTACTTC
TRBD1 TRBJ1-5 TRBV19 - CASSITGDQPQHF TGTGCCAGTAGTATAACAGGGGATCAGCCCCAGCATTTT
- TRBJ2-4 TRBV5-4 - CASSLWGTGQNIQYF TGTGCCAGCAGCTTGTGGGGAACAGGCCAAAACATTCAGTACTTC
- TRBJ2-5 TRBV2 - CASSDRRGTQYF TGTGCCAGCAGTGACCGACGAGGGACCCAGTACTTC
- TRBJ1-5 TRBV19 few CASSIPRVNQPQHF TGTGCCAGTAGTATTCCCAGGGTCAATCAGCCCCAGCATTTT
TRBD2 TRBJ2-3 TRBV3-1/TRBV3-2 - CASSQDRRTSGRIDTQYF TGTGCCAGCAGCCAAGATAGGAGGACTAGCGGGAGAATAGATACGCAGTATTTT
TRBD1 TRBJ1-2 TRBV28 - CASSWGTVRNYGYTF TGTGCCAGCAGTTGGGGGACAGTTAGGAACTATGGCTACACCTTC
- TRBJ2-1 TRBV2 few CASRLDNEQFF TGTGCCAGCCGACTAGACAATGAGCAGTTCTTC
TRBD1 TRBJ1-1 TRBV11-3 - CASSLTGTEAFF TGTGCCAGCAGTTTGACAGGGACTGAAGCTTTCTTT
- TRBJ2-2 TRBV3-1/TRBV3-2 - CASRTSHAGELFF TGTGCCAGCAGAACATCTCACGCCGGGGAGCTGTTTTTT
TRBD1 TRBJ2-7 TRBV5-1 few CASSSKQPPGTERSSYEQYF TGCGCCAGCAGCTCCAAACAACCCCCCGGGACAGAGAGGTCCTCCTACGAGCAGTACTTC
- TRBJ2-7 TRBV5-1 - CASSRAGNNDEQYF TGCGCCAGCAGCAGGGCGGGGAACAACGACGAGCAGTACTTC
- TRBJ1-1 TRBV14 few CASSLAGMNTEAFF TGTGCCAGCAGCCTCGCAGGGATGAACACTGAAGCTTTCTTT
- TRBJ2-2 TRBV4-1 once CASSQAGGTAGELFF TGCGCCAGCAGCCAGGCGGGCGGGACGGCCGGGGAGCTGTTTTTT
- TRBJ2-2 TRBV3-1/TRBV3-2 once CASSQETPGAYRELFF TGTGCCAGCAGCCAAGAAACCCCAGGGGCCTACCGGGAGCTGTTTTTT
- TRBJ2-2 TRBV10-3 - CAIRHDGGGNTGELFF TGTGCCATCAGACATGACGGCGGCGGGAACACCGGGGAGCTGTTTTTT